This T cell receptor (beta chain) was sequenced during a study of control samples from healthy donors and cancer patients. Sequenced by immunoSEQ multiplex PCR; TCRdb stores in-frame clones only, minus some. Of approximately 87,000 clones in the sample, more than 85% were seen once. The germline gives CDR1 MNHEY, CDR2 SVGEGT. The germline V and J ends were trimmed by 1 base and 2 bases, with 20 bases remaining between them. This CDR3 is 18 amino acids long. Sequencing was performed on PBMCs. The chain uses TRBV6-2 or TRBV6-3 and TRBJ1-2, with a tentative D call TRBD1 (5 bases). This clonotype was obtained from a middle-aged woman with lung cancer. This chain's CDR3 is CASSYWGVSGARNYGYTF. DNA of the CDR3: TGTGCCAGCAGTTACTGGGGGGTGAGCGGGGCGCGGAACTATGGCTACACCTTC.